This T cell receptor (beta chain) was sequenced for a study of T cell clonotyping in hematopoietic cell transplantation. Study observations and caveats: Graft donor and pretransplant recipient Inverse Simpson Index values predicted broader posttransplant TCR diversity. Pathologically expanded recipient clonotypes increased progressively from day 30 to day 180 as diversity fell.

Profiled with immunoSEQ multiplex PCR; TCRdb holds only in-frame clones, not every one. Of about 5,500 clones detected, roughly nine tenths appear once; the ten largest clones hold approximately 24%. V shed 6 bases and J shed 0 bases, with 12 bases lying between them. The germline V gene encodes CDR1 MNHNY and CDR2 SVGAGI (reference sequence). The CDR3 loop spans 15 amino acids. To note about this clone: Its antigen is not identified.

Recipients were bled about 28 days pretransplant and at posttransplant days 30, 100, 180. This TCR came from a male patient aged 70 to 79 who had an allogeneic stem cell transplant from an unrelated donor, so T cells may come from the graft donor. Some clones in this sample may be carry-over from other donors' samples. Here the sequenced sample was peripheral blood mononuclear cells, taken 100 days after allogeneic stem cell transplant. The rearrangement joins TRBV6-6 to TRBJ1-5; maybe TRBD1 (5 bases). CDR3 residues: CASRSWGDSNQPQHF. CDR3 nucleotide sequence: TGTGCCAGCAGATCATGGGGGGATAGCAATCAGCCCCAGCATTTT.